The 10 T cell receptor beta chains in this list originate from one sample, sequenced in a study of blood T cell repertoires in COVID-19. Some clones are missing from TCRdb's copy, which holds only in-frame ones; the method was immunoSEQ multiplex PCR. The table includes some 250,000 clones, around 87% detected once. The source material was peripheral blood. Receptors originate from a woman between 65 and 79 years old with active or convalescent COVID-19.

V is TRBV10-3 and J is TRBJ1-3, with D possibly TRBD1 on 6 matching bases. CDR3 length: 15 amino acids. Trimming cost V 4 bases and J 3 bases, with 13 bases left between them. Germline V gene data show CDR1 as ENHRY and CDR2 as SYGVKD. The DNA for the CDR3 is TGTGCCATCAGTGGGCAGGGGATCCTTGGAAACACCATATATTTT. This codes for CAISGQGILGNTIYF.

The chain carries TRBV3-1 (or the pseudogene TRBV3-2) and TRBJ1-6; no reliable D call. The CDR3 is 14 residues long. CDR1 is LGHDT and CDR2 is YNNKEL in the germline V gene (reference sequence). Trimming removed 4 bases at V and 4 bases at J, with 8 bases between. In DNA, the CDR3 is TGTGCCAGCAGCCCCCGCTATTATAATTCACCCCTCCACTTT. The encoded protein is CASSPRYYNSPLHF.

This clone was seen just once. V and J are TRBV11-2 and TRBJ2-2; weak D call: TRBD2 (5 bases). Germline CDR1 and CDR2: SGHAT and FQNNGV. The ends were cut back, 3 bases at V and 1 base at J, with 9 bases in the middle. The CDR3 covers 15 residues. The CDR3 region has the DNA TGTGCCAGCAGCTTGATAGGGAGGAACACCGGGGAGCTGTTTTTT. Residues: CASSLIGRNTGELFF.

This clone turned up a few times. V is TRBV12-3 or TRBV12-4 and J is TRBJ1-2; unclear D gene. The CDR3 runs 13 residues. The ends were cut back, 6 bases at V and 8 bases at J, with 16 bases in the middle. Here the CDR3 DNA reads TGTGCCAGCAGGAGGGCCCCCCGTGAGGGCTACACCTTC. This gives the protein CASRRAPREGYTF.

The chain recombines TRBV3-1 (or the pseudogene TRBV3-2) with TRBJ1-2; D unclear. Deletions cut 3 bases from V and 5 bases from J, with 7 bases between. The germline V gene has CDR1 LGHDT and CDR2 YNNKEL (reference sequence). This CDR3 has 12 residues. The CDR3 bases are TGTGCCAGCAGCCAGGAGTATTATGGCTACACCTTC. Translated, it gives CASSQEYYGYTF.

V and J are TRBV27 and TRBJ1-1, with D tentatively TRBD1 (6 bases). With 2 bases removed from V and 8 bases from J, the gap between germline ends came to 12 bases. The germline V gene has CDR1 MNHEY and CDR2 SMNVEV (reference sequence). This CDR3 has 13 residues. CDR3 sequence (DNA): TGTGCCAGCAGTTTAAGGGCGGGGGGCGAAGCTTTCTTT. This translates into CASSLRAGGEAFF.

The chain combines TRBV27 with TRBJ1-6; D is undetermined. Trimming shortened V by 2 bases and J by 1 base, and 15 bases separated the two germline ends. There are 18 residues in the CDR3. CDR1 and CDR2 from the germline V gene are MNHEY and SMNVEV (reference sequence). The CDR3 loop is CASSLGSGRRSYNSPLHF. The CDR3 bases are TGTGCCAGCAGTTTAGGGTCTGGGCGTAGGTCCTATAATTCACCCCTCCACTTT.

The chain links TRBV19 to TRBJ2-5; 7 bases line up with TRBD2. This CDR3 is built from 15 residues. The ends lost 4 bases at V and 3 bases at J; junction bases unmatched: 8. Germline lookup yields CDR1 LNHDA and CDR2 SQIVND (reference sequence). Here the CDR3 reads CASSTTSTREETQYF. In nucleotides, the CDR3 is TGTGCCAGTAGTACGACTAGCACTAGGGAAGAGACCCAGTACTTC.

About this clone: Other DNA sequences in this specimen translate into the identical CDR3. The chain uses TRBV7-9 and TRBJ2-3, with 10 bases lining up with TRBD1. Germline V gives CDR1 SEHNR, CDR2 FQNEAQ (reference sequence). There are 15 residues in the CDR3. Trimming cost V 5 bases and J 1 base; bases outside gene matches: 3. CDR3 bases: TGTGCCAGCAGCCCCGGGACAGGGGGCACAGATACGCAGTATTTT. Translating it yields CASSPGTGGTDTQYF.

CDR3 residues: CASRTDISGNTIYF. The DNA for the CDR3 is TGCGCCAGCAGAACCGACATCTCTGGAAACACCATATATTTT. The V call is TRBV5-1, the J call TRBJ1-3; D uncertain. CDR3 length: 14 residues. The V and J ends lost 5 bases and 0 bases respectively, with 9 bases between them. The V gene's germline CDR1 is SGHRS and CDR2 YFSETQ.